This T cell receptor beta chain was found in a study of blood T cell repertoires in COVID-19 (TCRdb year 2020). For the study in its entirety: The collaborator samples originated in the United States, Italy and Spain and spanned the acute and convalescent phases of COVID-19. The material from the prospective study consisted of cDNA or gDNA derived from T cells, B-cell-depleted T cells, or PBMCs. Deeply sampled blood TCRbeta repertoires from subjects exposed to, actively infected with, or recovered from COVID-19 were included in the dataset. The repertoires were made available in a free public database intended to serve as a resource for research on the immune response to SARS-CoV-2. Samples were obtained from the ongoing ImmuneRACE study (first 160 participants) and from 1,254 subjects provided by 6 global collaborators. Sample metadata almost always included a de-identified subject ID, COVID-19 status, age in years and sex. Where available, HLA class I and class II types were obtained from metadata supplied by the sample provider rather than from assay-based typing.

Notes on this clone: The specificity of this receptor is unknown. No base-level quality is on record; no much larger clone is a single base apart.

Overall study results and their limits: How much clinical and demographic metadata was included differed by source and by participant, and the metadata was provided uncurated.

One collaborating source in Seattle enrolled patients during active infection and followed them longitudinally through the course of disease. Each collaborating institution followed its own protocols to collect whole blood in K2EDTA tubes. For TCRbeta analysis, collaborators shipped samples in one of three forms: frozen whole blood, isolated PBMCs, or DNA extracted from either of those sample types. The immunoSEQ Assay, a bias-controlled multiplex PCR, was used to amplify TCRbeta CDR3 regions from genomic DNA. The study's processing was this. The number of nucleated cells in each sample was estimated by amplification of reference gene primers within the assay. To quantify the absolute abundance of each unique TCRbeta CDR3 rearrangement, sequence reads were collapsed and filtered. For each sample, productive Simpson clonality was calculated as the square root of Simpson's diversity index across productive rearrangements. Not all clones reach the TCRdb copy of this immuneACCESS table, which keeps in-frame sequences only. Checked studies attribute under half of the gap to unresolved V genes and leave the rest unexplained. V, J and clone size reflect that table, while D and trimming were determined from the DNA. For this sample the table gives about 230,000 clones, of which over 80% were detected only once. The top ten hold roughly 1.3% of the sample.

Clipping removes 4 bases from V and 0 bases from J, with 10 as the unmatched junction base count. Based on the germline V gene (reference sequence), the CDR1 and CDR2 sequences are SGHKS and YYEKEE. The CDR3 measures 17 amino acids from cysteine to phenylalanine. CDR3 DNA is the only sequence kept; it has 51 bases, read in frame from the first base. Material for sequencing was peripheral blood. This receptor chain uses TRBV5-5 and TRBJ2-3; 8 middle bases align to TRBD2. The sequence derives from a woman aged 25 to 45 with COVID-19, enrolled during active disease. The CDR3 reads as follows: CASSTGGQGYSTDTQYF. At the DNA level, the sequence is TGTGCCAGCAGCACGGGGGGGCAGGGGTATAGCACAGATACGCAGTATTTT.